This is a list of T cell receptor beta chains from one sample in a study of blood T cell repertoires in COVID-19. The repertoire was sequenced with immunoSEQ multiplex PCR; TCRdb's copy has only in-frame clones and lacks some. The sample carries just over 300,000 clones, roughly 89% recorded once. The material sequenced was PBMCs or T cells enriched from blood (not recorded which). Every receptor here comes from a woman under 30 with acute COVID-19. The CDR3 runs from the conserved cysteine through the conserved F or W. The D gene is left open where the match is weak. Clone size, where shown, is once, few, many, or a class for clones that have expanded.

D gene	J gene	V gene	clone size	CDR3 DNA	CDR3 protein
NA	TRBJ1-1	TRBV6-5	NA	TGTGCCAGCAGTTACGTCACCGGCACTGAAGCTTTCTTT	CASSYVTGTEAFF
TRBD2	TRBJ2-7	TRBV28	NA	TGTGCCAGCAGTTCACCGGGGGGACCCACCTACGAGCAGTACTTC	CASSSPGGPTYEQYF
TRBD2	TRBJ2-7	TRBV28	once	TGTGCCAGCAGTCCCAATAGCGGGAGGGCCGGGTACGAGCAGTACTTC	CASSPNSGRAGYEQYF
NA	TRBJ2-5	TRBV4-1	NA	TGCGCCAGCGGATTAGGCAGGGCGGAGACCCAGTACTTC	CASGLGRAETQYF
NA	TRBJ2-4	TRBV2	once	TGTGCCAGCAGTGCAGAGCAGGTAACCAAAAACATTCAGTACTTC	CASSAEQVTKNIQYF
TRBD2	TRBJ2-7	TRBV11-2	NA	TGTGCCAGCAGTCCAATACTAGCGAGTCTTTACGAGCAGTACTTC	CASSPILASLYEQYF
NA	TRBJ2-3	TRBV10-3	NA	TGTGCCATCAGTGATGAGGGCTGGGGAGATACGCAGTATTTT	CAISDEGWGDTQYF
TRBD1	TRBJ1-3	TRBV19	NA	TGTGCCAGTAGTATAGATGACAGGGCTGGAAACACCATATATTTT	CASSIDDRAGNTIYF
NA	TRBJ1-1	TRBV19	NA	TGTGCCAGTAGTATAGATTACAGGGCCCCAACTGAAGCTTTCTTT	CASSIDYRAPTEAFF
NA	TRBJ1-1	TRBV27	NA	TGTGCCAGCAGTTTTCTGGCAGTGAACACTGAAGCTTTCTTT	CASSFLAVNTEAFF
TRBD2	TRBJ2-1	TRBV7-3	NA	TGTGCCAGCAGCTCCCCGGGACTAGCGGCCTACAATGAGCAGTTCTTC	CASSSPGLAAYNEQFF
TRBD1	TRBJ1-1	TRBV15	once	TGTGCCACCAGCAGCCGGGACAGCGCCTATTTGAACACTGAAGCTTTCTTT	CATSSRDSAYLNTEAFF
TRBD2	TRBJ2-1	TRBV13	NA	TGTGCCAGCAGCCTCGGCGTGGGCGGGAGTTACAATGAGCAGTTCTTC	CASSLGVGGSYNEQFF
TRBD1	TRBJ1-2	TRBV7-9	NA	TGTGCCAGCAGCTTAGCGGGACAGGGAAGCGGTGGCTACACCTTC	CASSLAGQGSGGYTF
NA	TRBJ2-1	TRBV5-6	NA	TGTGCCAGCAGCTTGCCGGGACTCAGCAATGAGCAGTTCTTC	CASSLPGLSNEQFF
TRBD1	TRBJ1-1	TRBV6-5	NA	TGTGCCAGCAGTTCCAGGACAGGGGCCACTGAAGCTTTCTTT	CASSSRTGATEAFF
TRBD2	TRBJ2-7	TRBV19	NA	TGTGCCAGTAGACGGACTAGTGGAGACTACGAGCAGTACTTC	CASRRTSGDYEQYF
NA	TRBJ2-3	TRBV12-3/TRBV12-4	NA	TGTGCCAGCAGTTTAGGGGCGCTGGATACGCAGTATTTT	CASSLGALDTQYF
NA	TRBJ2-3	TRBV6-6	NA	TGTGCCAGCAGTTACTCTCGGGAGCGGATGACAGATACGCAGTATTTT	CASSYSRERMTDTQYF
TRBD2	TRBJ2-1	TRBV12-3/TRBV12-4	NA	TGTGCCAGCAGTACCGGGACTAGCGTTCAGTTCTTC	CASSTGTSVQFF
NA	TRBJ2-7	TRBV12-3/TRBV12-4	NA	TGTGCCAGCACCGCTTTCGGTTACGAGCAGTACTTC	CASTAFGYEQYF
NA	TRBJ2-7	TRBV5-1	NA	TGCGCCAGCAGCTTGGCCGTAGGGATAGGGGGCGAGCAGTACTTC	CASSLAVGIGGEQYF
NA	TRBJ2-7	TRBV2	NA	TGTGCCAGCAGTCACCCGGGCAGGGATTACTACGAGCAGTACTTC	CASSHPGRDYYEQYF
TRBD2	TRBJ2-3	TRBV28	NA	TGTGCCAGCAGTTTATGGAGCGGGAGCGTTCGAGATACGCAGTATTTT	CASSLWSGSVRDTQYF
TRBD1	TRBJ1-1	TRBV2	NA	TGTGCCAGCAGTGAGGGGACAGGGTTCACTGAAGCTTTCTTT	CASSEGTGFTEAFF
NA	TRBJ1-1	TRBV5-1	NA	TGCGCCAGCAGCTTGGACGGGGGTAACACTGAAGCTTTCTTT	CASSLDGGNTEAFF
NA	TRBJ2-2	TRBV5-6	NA	TGTGCCAGCAGCTTAGTACGGACCGGGGAGCTGTTTTTT	CASSLVRTGELFF
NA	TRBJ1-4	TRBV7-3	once	TGTGCCAGCAGCCCAAACCCGGAGGGAGAAAAACTGTTTTTT	CASSPNPEGEKLFF
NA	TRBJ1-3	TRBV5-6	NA	TGTGCCAGCAGCGTCTACTCTGGAAACACCATATATTTT	CASSVYSGNTIYF
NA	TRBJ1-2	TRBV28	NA	TGTGCCAGCTTTGCGCGTTATGGCTACACCTTC	CASFARYGYTF
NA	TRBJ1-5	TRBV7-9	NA	TGTGCCAGCAGCTTCCTTAATCAGCCCCAGCATTTT	CASSFLNQPQHF
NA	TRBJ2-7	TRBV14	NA	TGTGCCAGCAGCCAAGAACTAGGAGACGAGCAGTACTTC	CASSQELGDEQYF
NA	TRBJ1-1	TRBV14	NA	TGTGCCAGCAGCCAAGAATTAACTTTCAGGGCGCCGAACACTGAAGCTTTCTTT	CASSQELTFRAPNTEAFF
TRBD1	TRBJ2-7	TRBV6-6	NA	TGTGCCAGCAGTTACAAGACAGGGGGTGACTACGAGCAGTACTTC	CASSYKTGGDYEQYF
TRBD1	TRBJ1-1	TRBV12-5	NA	TGTGCTAGTGGTTTGAACACCATCCCAGGGGGCTACGACACTGAAGCTTTCTTT	CASGLNTIPGGYDTEAFF
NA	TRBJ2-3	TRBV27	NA	TGTGCCAGCAGTTATGAGCGGCGCACAGATACGCAGTATTTT	CASSYERRTDTQYF
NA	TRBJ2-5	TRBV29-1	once	TGCAGCGTTGCGCGAGATTACCAAGAGACCCAGTACTTC	CSVARDYQETQYF
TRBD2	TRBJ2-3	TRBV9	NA	TGTGCCAGCAGCGTAGGGTATGCGGGAGTGGCAGATACGCAGTATTTT	CASSVGYAGVADTQYF
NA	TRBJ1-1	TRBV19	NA	TGTGCCAGTAACATCAAGAACACTGAAGCTTTCTTT	CASNIKNTEAFF
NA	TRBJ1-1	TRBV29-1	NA	TGCAGCGTTGTGGGGGGAGTGAACACTGAAGCTTTCTTT	CSVVGGVNTEAFF
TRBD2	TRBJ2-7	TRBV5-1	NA	TGCGCCAGCAGCTTTCGGACTAGCGGGATCAGCTCCTACGAGCAGTACTTC	CASSFRTSGISSYEQYF
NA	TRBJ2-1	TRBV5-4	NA	TGTGCCAGCAGCTTTGGGATACTAGCATCCTACAATGAGCAGTTCTTC	CASSFGILASYNEQFF
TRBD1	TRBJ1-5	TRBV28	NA	TGTGCCAGCAGTTTGACAGGGGCATATCAGCCCCAGCATTTT	CASSLTGAYQPQHF
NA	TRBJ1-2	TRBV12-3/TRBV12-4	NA	TGTGCCAGCAGTTTGAATTCAGGGCTTGGCTACACCTTC	CASSLNSGLGYTF
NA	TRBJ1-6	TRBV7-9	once	TGTGCCAGCAGCCTTAGGACAGATAATTCACCCCTCCACTTT	CASSLRTDNSPLHF
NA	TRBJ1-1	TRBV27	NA	TGTGCCAGCGCCTACAGAGCAGGGGTAAAACGGTTAGGAACTGAAGCTTTCTTT	CASAYRAGVKRLGTEAFF
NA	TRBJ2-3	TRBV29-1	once	TGCAGCGTTGACCGGGAACCAGATACGCAGTATTTT	CSVDREPDTQYF
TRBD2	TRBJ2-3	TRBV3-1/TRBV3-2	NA	TGTGCCAGCACCCCGCGGGAGTCCTCAGATACGCAGTATTTT	CASTPRESSDTQYF
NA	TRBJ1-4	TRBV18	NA	TGTGCCAGCTCACCCTTGGTTGAGGGGGATGAAAAACTGTTTTTT	CASSPLVEGDEKLFF
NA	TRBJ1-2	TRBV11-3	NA	TGTGCCAGCAGCTTAGACAGGTTGGATGGCTACACCTTC	CASSLDRLDGYTF
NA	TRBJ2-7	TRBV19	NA	TGTGCCAGTAGTCCCGGGTCCTACGAGCAGTACTTC	CASSPGSYEQYF
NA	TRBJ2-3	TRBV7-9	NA	TGTGCCAGCAGCTTGAGGGAAGGAGCAGATACGCAGTATTTT	CASSLREGADTQYF
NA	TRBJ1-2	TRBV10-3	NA	TGTGCCGCATGGGGAAGGGGGAACGCCAACGGCTACACCTTC	CAAWGRGNANGYTF
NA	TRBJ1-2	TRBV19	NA	TGTGCCAGTAGTTTAACAGGTTCCCTCAATGATGGCTACACCTTC	CASSLTGSLNDGYTF
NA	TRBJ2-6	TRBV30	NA	TGTGCCTGGAGTGTATCCAGGACAGCCGTCTCTGGGGCCAACGTCCTGACTTTC	CAWSVSRTAVSGANVLTF
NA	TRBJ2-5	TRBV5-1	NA	TGCGCCAGCAGCTTGTCAGGGGTGGAGGCCCAGTACTTC	CASSLSGVEAQYF
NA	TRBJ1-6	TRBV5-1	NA	TGCGCCAGCAGCTTGGTAGGGCCCGGGAGCTCCTATAATTCACCCCTCCACTTT	CASSLVGPGSSYNSPLHF
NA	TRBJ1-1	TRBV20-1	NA	TGCAGTGCTAGAGACAGTGAAGCTTTCTTT	CSARDSEAFF
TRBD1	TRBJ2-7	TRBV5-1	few	TGCGCCAGCAGCCCCCGACAGGGTGGCGAGCAGTACTTC	CASSPRQGGEQYF